This T cell receptor beta chain was sequenced in a study of blood T cell repertoires in COVID-19. This clone was observed a single time. Germline values: CDR1 KGHDR, CDR2 SFDVKD. V dropped 6 bases and J dropped 3 bases, with 11 bases sitting between them. The CDR3 covers 14 residues. Generated by immunoSEQ multiplex PCR, the TCRdb table keeps only in-frame clones and is missing some. This table holds approximately 22,000 clones, around four fifths found once. The receptor was derived from a human donor in a cohort sampled during active COVID-19. The chain employs TRBV24-1 and TRBJ2-1, with D tentatively TRBD1 (5 bases). Input material: peripheral blood. The CDR3 DNA reads TGTGCCACCAGTCAGGCAGGGCACTACAATGAGCAGTTCTTC. This codes for CATSQAGHYNEQFF.